This is a list of T cell receptor beta chains from one sample in a study of identical twins. Via MiXCR, TCRdb re-called the 5' RACE reads, giving one row per CDR3 protein. The sample holds 350,000 to 600,000 distinct CDR3 sequences, more than 13% seen once. These data were likewise used in another study, on yellow fever vaccine responses in identical twins.

Input material: CD4+ T cells sorted from blood. These receptors were obtained from a young woman in good health. Both conserved end residues are part of each CDR3. The order of the fields is clone size, D gene, J gene, V gene, CDR3 DNA, CDR3 protein. The D gene is left open where the match is weak. Clone size is not always given. Where it is, it says once, few, many or a class for expanded clones.

>many|.|TRBJ1-1|TRBV20-1
TGCAGTGCCAGACAGGACCCGAACACTGAAGCTTTCTTT
CSARQDPNTEAFF
>.|.|TRBJ2-5|TRBV28
TGTGCCAGCAGTCAGCTGGGATTTCAAGAGACCCAGTACTTC
CASSQLGFQETQYF
>few|.|TRBJ1-2|TRBV10-2
TGCGCCAGCAGCCCCAGCGACGGGGGCCTTAACTATGGCTACACCTTC
CASSPSDGGLNYGYTF
>.|.|TRBJ2-4|TRBV4-2
TGTGCCAGCAGCCTTTCCCGAGGGACCAAAAACATTCAGTACTTC
CASSLSRGTKNIQYF
>few|.|TRBJ2-7|TRBV6-1
TGTGCCAGCACTACCCCCAGGCAGGGGTGGGAGCAGTACTTC
CASTTPRQGWEQYF
>.|TRBD1|TRBJ2-7|TRBV6-9
TGTGCCAGCAGTTGGTCGGTCTTAGGACAGGGTTCCTACGAGCAGTACTTC
CASSWSVLGQGSYEQYF
>few|TRBD2|TRBJ2-1|TRBV6-5
TGTGCCAGCAGTTATTTCCTAGCGGGACACAATGAGCAGTTCTTC
CASSYFLAGHNEQFF
>few|.|TRBJ2-1|TRBV20-1
TGCAGTGCTAGAGAAACTAGCTACAATGAGCAGTTCTTC
CSARETSYNEQFF
>few|TRBD2|TRBJ2-5|TRBV4-2
TGTGCCAGCAGCCAAGATTCTAGCGGGGCTAAAGAGACCCAGTACTTC
CASSQDSSGAKETQYF
>many|.|TRBJ2-1|TRBV7-3
TGTGCCAGCAGCCCCGTAGGGCCTCCCTCGTCCACCAATGAGCAGTTCTTC
CASSPVGPPSSTNEQFF
>many|TRBD2|TRBJ2-7|TRBV5-1
TGCGCCAGCAGTTTTGTGGGAGGGGACTACGAGCAGTACTTC
CASSFVGGDYEQYF
>.|.|TRBJ2-7|TRBV6-2/TRBV6-3
TGTGCCACCTCCGTTGCCTACGAGCAGTACTTC
CATSVAYEQYF
>many|.|TRBJ2-3|TRBV7-2
TGTGCCAGCACTATGGGAATTACCGGGTCCCTCGGGGATACGCAGTATTTT
CASTMGITGSLGDTQYF
>few|TRBD2|TRBJ2-1|TRBV6-1
TGTGCCAGCAGTCCTAGCGGGGGACCCACCCGAGAGCAGTTCTTC
CASSPSGGPTREQFF
>.|TRBD2|TRBJ2-3|TRBV9
TGTGCCAGCAGCGAGGGACTAGCGGGGACGCAGTATTTT
CASSEGLAGTQYF
>few|TRBD2|TRBJ2-3|TRBV5-6
TGTGCCAGCAGCTTGGCGAGGGGCGGGAGGGCGAGAAATACGCAGTATTTT
CASSLARGGRARNTQYF
>few|TRBD2|TRBJ2-3|TRBV28
TGTGCCAGCAGGACTAGCGGGAGGTCTACGCAGTATTTT
CASRTSGRSTQYF
>.|.|TRBJ2-3|TRBV4-1
TGCGCCAGCAGCCAAGAGGGTAGCCGGGCAGATACGCAGTATTTT
CASSQEGSRADTQYF
>.|TRBD1|TRBJ1-5|TRBV7-2
TGTGCCAGCAGCTTAGGGGGACAGGGAAGTCAGCCCCAGCATTTT
CASSLGGQGSQPQHF
>few|.|TRBJ2-3|TRBV7-9
TGTGCCAGCAGCACGATGCGCGGGGGCCGTGCAGATACGCAGTATTTT
CASSTMRGGRADTQYF
>.|TRBD2|TRBJ2-1|TRBV5-1
TGCGCCAGCAGGGTGGGGACTAGTCGAGTTGAGCAGTTCTTC
CASRVGTSRVEQFF